This T cell receptor (beta chain) derives from a study of Graves' ophthalmopathy and Graves' hyperthyroidism. Study findings and constraints: In predicting ophthalmopathy progression, the model reached approximately 71% sensitivity and around 72% specificity.

This CDR3 has 13 residues. V lost 0 bases to trimming and J lost 7 bases, with 10 bases between them. From germline, CDR1 is MNHEY and CDR2 SVGAGI. Notes on this clonotype: The target antigen is unknown.

Amplification from RNA transcripts yielded the TCR beta CDR3 regions. After a first-round RT-PCR with HTBI primers, a second-round multiplex PCR was run. One entry per CDR3 protein results from TCRdb running MiXCR on the multiplex PCR reads. The repertoire holds hundreds of thousands of distinct CDR3 sequences, over 40% seen once, with around 3.3% in the top ten. Excluded: other autoimmune disease, uncontrolled infection, pregnancy or lactation. Physicians reached a diagnosis by relying on clinical symptoms, serum thyroxine, TRAb, thyroid ultrasound and orbital computed tomography. The chain links TRBV6-5 to TRBJ2-7; D unresolved. Sequenced input: peripheral blood. The sequence was collected from an adult man with Graves' ophthalmopathy. The CDR3 here is CASSYSFGLEQYF. CDR3 DNA: TGTGCCAGCAGTTACTCGTTCGGGTTGGAGCAGTACTTC.